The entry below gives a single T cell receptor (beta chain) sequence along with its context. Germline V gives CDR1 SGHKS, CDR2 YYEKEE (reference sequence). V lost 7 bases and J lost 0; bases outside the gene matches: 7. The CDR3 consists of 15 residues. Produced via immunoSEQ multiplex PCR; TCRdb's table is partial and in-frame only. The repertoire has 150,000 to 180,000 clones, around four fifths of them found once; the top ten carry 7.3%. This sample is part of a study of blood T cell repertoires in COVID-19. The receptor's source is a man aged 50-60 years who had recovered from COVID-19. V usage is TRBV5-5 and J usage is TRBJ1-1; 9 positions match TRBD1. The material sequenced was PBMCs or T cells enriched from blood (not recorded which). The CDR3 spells CASRPGTGMNTEAFF. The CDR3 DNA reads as TGTGCCAGCCGTCCCGGGACAGGGATGAACACTGAAGCTTTCTTT.